The 18 T cell receptor beta chains below were found in one sample sequenced in a study of post-analysis software for immune sequencing data. Study outcomes and limitations: A few TRBV segments (TRBV5-6, TRBV5-1 and TRBV20-1 among them) occurred more frequently in patients than in controls.

These TCRs are of unknown antigen specificity. TCR beta cDNA libraries had unique molecular identifiers. From the PCR reads, TCRdb called clonotypes with MiXCR, one entry per CDR3 protein. The sample lists about 210,000 distinct CDR3 sequences; 29% were seen once. The source material was blood. These TCRs come from a girl aged 2 to 17 with multiple sclerosis.

On this clonotype: A much larger clone differs from this one at a single base, so this may be a read error. The chain links TRBV29-1 to TRBJ2-1, with 7 bases lining up with TRBD1. Losses at the gene ends were 4 bases for V and 15 bases for J; bases not matched to a gene: 9. The CDR3 is 11 amino acids. Germline CDR1 is SQVTM and CDR2 is ANQGSEA. The CDR3 DNA reads as TGCAGCGTTGCCTTCGACAGGGCCACGTTCTTC. It translates to CSVAFDRATFF.

This clonotype was observed a few times. The V call is TRBV10-3, the J call TRBJ1-4; D not resolved. There are 14 residues in the CDR3. The ends were cut back, 0 bases at V and 7 bases at J, with 9 bases in the middle. CDR1 is ENHRY and CDR2 is SYGVKD in the germline V gene. The CDR3 DNA is TGTGCCATCAGTGAGTCAGTCAAGGCTGAAAAACTGTTTTTT. Translated, it gives CAISESVKAEKLFF.

The table lists this clonotype with many counts. V usage is TRBV6-1 and J usage is TRBJ2-7; D is possibly TRBD2 (5 bases). The CDR3 covers 14 residues. CDR1 is MNHNS and CDR2 is SASEGT in the germline V gene. V lost 8 bases and J 6 bases, leaving 20 bases between the germline ends. Written as DNA, the CDR3 is TGTGCCAGCGTGGAGGCAGGCCTAAACGTCGAGCAGTACTTC. Protein sequence: CASVEAGLNVEQYF.

In its sample, this clonotype was seen many times. V usage is TRBV5-1 and J usage is TRBJ2-3; TRBD2 aligns across 10 bases. The CDR3 runs 15 residues. V lost 3 bases to trimming and J lost 1 base; unmatched junction nucleotides: 2. CDR1 SGHRS and CDR2 YFSETQ come from the germline V gene. CDR3 sequence (DNA): TGCGCCAGCAGCTGGACTAGCGGCCGCACAGATACGCAGTATTTT. Translated, it gives CASSWTSGRTDTQYF.

The V call is TRBV10-3, the J call TRBJ1-2, with D perhaps TRBD1 (6 bases). V shed 10 bases and J shed 8 bases, with 17 bases lying between them. The germline CDR1 and CDR2 sequences are ENHRY and SYGVKD. This CDR3 has 12 residues. The CDR3 loop reads CANSGQQEGYTF. CDR3 in DNA: TGTGCCAACTCGGGACAACAAGAAGGCTACACCTTC.

This clonotype was recorded many times. The chain employs TRBV20-1 and TRBJ2-1; D gene unclear. Deletions cut 6 bases from V and 5 bases from J, with 14 bases between. CDR3 length: 13 amino acids. Germline values: CDR1 DFQATT, CDR2 SNEGSKA (reference sequence). The CDR3 nucleotides read TGCAGTGCCAGACCGCTAGAGGACAATGAGCAGTTCTTC. As protein: CSARPLEDNEQFF.

Concerning this clonotype itself: A much larger clone lies one base from this, so it may be a read error. The V call is TRBV28, the J call TRBJ2-1; unclear D gene. CDR3 length: 15 amino acids. CDR1 MDHEN and CDR2 SYDVKM come from the germline V gene. The V end lost 3 bases, the J end lost 13 bases, and 22 bases lay between the germline ends. The CDR3 loop is CASSFGLEGQETQFF. The DNA for the CDR3 is TGTGCCAGCAGTTTCGGCCTCGAAGGGCAAGAGACCCAGTTCTTC.

This clonotype was counted once. A much larger clonotype is one base distant, so this may be a read error. The gene calls are TRBV29-1 and TRBJ2-5, with D perhaps matching TRBD1 (6 bases). The J call is in doubt because the DNA end fits TRBJ2-7 better. CDR1 and CDR2 from the germline V gene are SQVTM and ANQGSEA. The CDR3 totals 14 residues. CDR3 coding DNA: TGCAGCGCTTACCGTGACCAGGGGATGAGCGAGCAGTACTTC. This gives the protein CSAYRDQGMSEQYF.

Regarding this clonotype: A read error may account for a junction end that differs from germline. The V gene is TRBV28, the J gene TRBJ2-2, with TRBD1 matching 8 bases. This CDR3 comprises 16 residues. CDR1 and CDR2 (germline): MDHEN, SYDVKM. CDR3 in DNA: TGTGCCAGCAGCCCGTTGACAGGGGAACGCACCGGGGAGCGGTTTTTT. Protein sequence: CASSPLTGERTGERFF.

The table lists this clonotype with a few counts. The chain has TRBV7-2 and TRBJ2-3; 9 nucleotides align to TRBD2. This CDR3 is built from 16 residues. The trim removed 1 base at V and 2 bases at J, leaving 4 bases unmatched. The germline CDR1 and CDR2 sequences are SGHTA and FQGNSA. CDR3: CASSLGSGGPTDTQYF. CDR3 in DNA: TGTGCCAGCAGCTTAGGGAGCGGGGGGCCCACAGATACGCAGTATTTT.

This clonotype was counted at least ten times. The J gene is TRBJ1-4, the V gene TRBV4-1; the D is unclear. The CDR3 is 15 residues long. V lost 1 base to trimming and J lost 0 bases, with 6 bases between them. Germline-derived CDR1 and CDR2 are MGHRA and YSYEKL. Written as DNA, the CDR3 is TGCGCCAGCAGCCAAGTCGCAGCAACTAATGAAAAACTGTTTTTT. Amino acids: CASSQVAATNEKLFF.

This clonotype was observed at least ten times. The chain has TRBV29-1 and TRBJ1-1, with TRBD1 identical over 9 bases. The junction had 3 bases not matched to a gene; V was cut back by 4 bases and J by 0 bases. CDR1 is SQVTM and CDR2 is ANQGSEA in the germline V gene. The CDR3 has 14 residues. DNA of the CDR3: TGCAGCGTTGGGACAGGGGCCCTGAACACTGAAGCTTTCTTT. Translating gives CSVGTGALNTEAFF.

The table lists this clonotype with many counts. V and J are TRBV21-1 and TRBJ2-5; whether TRBD1, the table's D call, matches the DNA was not checked. TRBV21-1 is shown as a pseudogene. The CDR3 loop spans 16 amino acids. Written as DNA, the CDR3 is TGTGCCAGCAGCAACCTGGAGACAGGGGATCAAGAGACCCAGTACTTC. Amino acids: CASSNLETGDQETQYF.

The V and J genes are TRBV12-3 or TRBV12-4 and TRBJ2-2; 9 bases are shared with TRBD2. This CDR3 contains 16 residues. V dropped 7 bases and J dropped 4; count of bases not matched to a gene: 10. CDR3 loop: CASTKGLALTTGELFF. The CDR3 nucleotides read TGTGCCAGCACCAAGGGACTAGCCCTTACCACCGGGGAGCTGTTTTTT.

Details on this clonotype: A read error may be the cause here, since a much bigger clone is one base away. The rearrangement joins TRBV12-3 or TRBV12-4 to TRBJ2-7; D is undetermined. Trimming shortened V by 5 bases and J by 7 bases, and 15 bases separated the two germline ends. The CDR3 is made up of 13 amino acids. For the CDR3, the DNA is TGTGCCAGCAGTACATACCCAGGAGATGAGCAGTACTTC. It codes for CASSTYPGDEQYF.

Concerning this clonotype: This may come from a read error, since a much larger clone is one base off. The chain joins TRBV5-1 to TRBJ2-5; D possibly corresponds to TRBD2 (5 bases). Judging by the DNA end, TRBJ2-7 fits better; the J call may be wrong. The CDR3 loop spans 14 amino acids. The germline V gene encodes CDR1 SGHRS and CDR2 YFSETQ. The DNA for the CDR3 is TGCGCCAGCAGCAGTAGCGAGGGAAGCTACGAGCAGTACTTC. This sequence encodes CASSSSEGSYEQYF.

In its sample, this clonotype was seen a few times. The chain couples TRBV10-3 to TRBJ1-1; perhaps TRBD1 as D (5 bases). Germline CDR1 ENHRY, CDR2 SYGVKD. V lost 4 bases, J lost 4 bases, and 10 bases lay in between. This CDR3 is built from 13 residues. CDR3 coding DNA: TGTGCCATCAGTGGAGGGGCGCTCACTGAAGCTTTCTTT. Translation gives CAISGGALTEAFF.

Remarks on this clonotype: Since a much larger clone is just one base distant, this may be a read error. The chain is built from TRBV4-1 and TRBJ2-1, with D tentatively TRBD1 (5 bases). The DNA end lines up better with TRBJ2-7; the J call may be wrong. Germline CDR1 and CDR2: MGHRA and YSYEKL. The CDR3 runs 14 residues. This CDR3 is CASGHSGFYNEQYF. CDR3 in DNA: TGCGCCAGCGGACACTCTGGGTTCTACAATGAGCAGTACTTC.